The text below deals with one T cell receptor beta chain. These data belong to a study of OX40 agonist ivuxolimab in advanced cancers. Measured with immunoSEQ multiplex PCR; TCRdb has only the in-frame clones, and not every one. This table has tens of thousands of clones, 65% to 90% appearing once. Germline V gives CDR1 SQVTM, CDR2 ANQGSEA. Trimming removed 7 bases from V and 7 bases from J; junction bases left unmatched: 10. The CDR3 has 14 residues. This sequence originates from an adult with an advanced solid tumor such as melanoma, head and neck, liver or kidney cancer. This chain joins TRBV29-1 and TRBJ1-4; TRBD1 matches 9 bases. Sequences were derived from CD4+ or CD8+ T cells sorted from blood, sampled in a trial of the OX40 agonist ivuxolimab. The DNA of the CDR3 is TGCAGCGCCAAGACCCCGGACAGGGGTGAAAAACTGTTTTTT. This translates into CSAKTPDRGEKLFF.